A selection of T cell receptor beta chains follows, all from one sample in a study of shared clonotypes between healthy human individuals. Assay: immunoSEQ multiplex PCR; the TCRdb copy retains only in-frame clones and omits some. The sample consists of roughly 1.5 million clones, under 99% of them appearing once. Sequenced sample: naive CD4+ T cells sorted from blood. The receptors shown here come from a man aged 25-40 years in good health. The CDR3 runs from the conserved cysteine through the conserved F or W. Fields, in order: CDR3 DNA, CDR3 protein, J gene, clone size, V gene, D gene. The D gene is left open where the match is weak. Not all rows give a size; the values are once, few, many and, for expanded clones, a class.

TGTGCCAGCAGCCCTCATCCCTCCTACAATGAGCAGTTCTTC,CASSPHPSYNEQFF,TRBJ2-1,-,TRBV7-2,-
TGTGCCAGCAGCCAGTGGACAGGGCGGGAAAAACTGTTTTTT,CASSQWTGREKLFF,TRBJ1-4,-,TRBV14,TRBD1
TGTGCCAGCCGTTGGGGGTCCTACAATGAGCAGTTCTTC,CASRWGSYNEQFF,TRBJ2-1,-,TRBV6-5,-
TGTGCCAGCAGTGCCCAGGAGGGGGCATATCAGCCCCAGCATTTT,CASSAQEGAYQPQHF,TRBJ1-5,-,TRBV28,TRBD1
TGCGCCAGCAGCTTAAGCGTTGGTAGCGAGGGGAAGGGGACCCAGTACTTC,CASSLSVGSEGKGTQYF,TRBJ2-5,-,TRBV4-3,-
TGTGCCAGCAGCCCCGACAGGCCCTATAGCAATCAGCCCCAGCATTTT,CASSPDRPYSNQPQHF,TRBJ1-5,-,TRBV7-3,-
TGTGCCAGCACCCCCGGGGGGCTCCGTGAGACCCAGTACTTC,CASTPGGLRETQYF,TRBJ2-5,-,TRBV18,-
TGTGCCAGCAGTTTATTCAGTAGCCAGCCCCAGCATTTT,CASSLFSSQPQHF,TRBJ1-5,-,TRBV28,-
TGTGCCAGCAGTTACGGGGGGTTTAGCTCCTACGAGCAGTACTTC,CASSYGGFSSYEQYF,TRBJ2-7,-,TRBV6-6,-
TGCGCCAGCAGCTTCCCCCCGGGCAATGAGCAGTTCTTC,CASSFPPGNEQFF,TRBJ2-1,once,TRBV5-1,-
TGTGCCAGCAGCTACAGGGGGCTTAGCGGGAGGGTGGATTACAATGAGCAGTTCTTC,CASSYRGLSGRVDYNEQFF,TRBJ2-1,-,TRBV9,TRBD2
TGCGCCAGCAGCTTGGTTCCCGGGAAGGGCTACACCTTC,CASSLVPGKGYTF,TRBJ1-2,-,TRBV5-1,-
TGTGCCAGCAGCTCAGGATCAGGGCGCTCCTACGAGCAGTACTTC,CASSSGSGRSYEQYF,TRBJ2-7,-,TRBV5-6,-
TGTGCCAGCAGCCAGGTCGGGGTCCACGAGCAGTACTTC,CASSQVGVHEQYF,TRBJ2-7,-,TRBV7-9,-
TGTGCCAGTAGTTCGGTTATAATAGGTGAAAAACTGTTTTTT,CASSSVIIGEKLFF,TRBJ1-4,-,TRBV19,-
TGTGCCATCAGTGGCACAGGGGTGGGCGAGCAGTACTTC,CAISGTGVGEQYF,TRBJ2-7,-,TRBV10-3,TRBD1
TGTGCCATCAGTGCGTTTAGACCCCGGGAGGGCGAGCAGTTCTTC,CAISAFRPREGEQFF,TRBJ2-1,-,TRBV10-3,TRBD2
TGTGCCAGCAGCGTAGGTCGGACAGGGGGAACCGGGGAGCTGTTTTTT,CASSVGRTGGTGELFF,TRBJ2-2,-,TRBV9,TRBD1
TGTGCCAGCAGCTTAGTTTCAGGGGCTAGTGAAAAACTGTTTTTT,CASSLVSGASEKLFF,TRBJ1-4,-,TRBV7-2,-
TGTGCCAGCAGCTTGGATGGAGAAAGGGGCTACACCTTC,CASSLDGERGYTF,TRBJ1-2,-,TRBV5-5,-
TGTGCCAGCTCACCACCGGGCAATGAGCAGTTCTTC,CASSPPGNEQFF,TRBJ2-1,-,TRBV18,-
TGTGCCAGCAGCTTTACAGGATTCACAGATACGCAGTATTTT,CASSFTGFTDTQYF,TRBJ2-3,-,TRBV5-8,-
TGTGCCAGCAGCTTATTACTCGACAGGGAGGGATGGGAAAAACTGTTTTTT,CASSLLLDREGWEKLFF,TRBJ1-4,once,TRBV7-9,TRBD1
TGTGCCAGCAGTTCGACAGGGGGCAACTACGAGCAGTACTTC,CASSSTGGNYEQYF,TRBJ2-7,-,TRBV2,TRBD1
TGTGCCAGCAGTCGACTAGCGGGTGCCGGGGAGACCCAGTACTTC,CASSRLAGAGETQYF,TRBJ2-5,once,TRBV7-2,TRBD2
TGTGCCTCCTGGAGGGAAAAACTGTTTTTT,CASWREKLFF,TRBJ1-4,-,TRBV6-1,-
TGTGCCAGCAGTGTAATCGGGTTCGGCGGGGAGCTGTTTTTT,CASSVIGFGGELFF,TRBJ2-2,-,TRBV6-1,-
TGTGCCAGCAGCTTATCGGGGGGGCGTCGGGAAAAACTGTTTTTT,CASSLSGGRREKLFF,TRBJ1-4,-,TRBV7-8,-
TGTGCCACCAGCAGAGTTACGGACTTTAGCAATCAGCCCCAGCATTTT,CATSRVTDFSNQPQHF,TRBJ1-5,once,TRBV15,-
TGTGCTAGTGGTTTGGTGTCTGGGGGTGCAGGTGAAGCTTTCTTT,CASGLVSGGAGEAFF,TRBJ1-1,-,TRBV12-5,-
TGTGCCAGCAGTGGGGAACTAGCGGGAGTATCTGAGCAGTTCTTC,CASSGELAGVSEQFF,TRBJ2-1,-,TRBV2,TRBD2
TGTGCCAGCAGCTCCCCGGGGGCCTCCTACGAGCAGTACTTC,CASSSPGASYEQYF,TRBJ2-7,-,TRBV6-5,-
TGCGCCAGCAGCCAAGATCCTTCACGTCAGACGCGCGGGGAGCTGTTTTTT,CASSQDPSRQTRGELFF,TRBJ2-2,-,TRBV4-1,-
TGTGCCAGCAGCTTAGCGGGTGGGACCGAGCAGTACTTC,CASSLAGGTEQYF,TRBJ2-7,-,TRBV7-2,-
TGTGCCATCAGTGAGTCTGGGCTAGCGGGAAGCACAGATACGCAGTATTTT,CAISESGLAGSTDTQYF,TRBJ2-3,-,TRBV10-3,TRBD2
TGTGCCAGCAGCGTAGGGCCTAGCGGGGCCACAGATACGCAGTATTTT,CASSVGPSGATDTQYF,TRBJ2-3,once,TRBV9,TRBD2
TGTGCCAGCAGTGAAACCGACAGGGTTCGGTACGAGCAGTACTTC,CASSETDRVRYEQYF,TRBJ2-7,-,TRBV6-1,TRBD1
TGCGCCAGCAGCTTGAACCCCTTAGACAACAAAAACATTCAGTACTTC,CASSLNPLDNKNIQYF,TRBJ2-4,-,TRBV5-1,-
TGTGCCAGCAGCTTACGAAGGCAGGGTAGGGACAATGAGCAGTTCTTC,CASSLRRQGRDNEQFF,TRBJ2-1,-,TRBV7-9,-
TGTGCCAGCTCGACAGTGGGGAGCTCCTACGAGCAGTACTTC,CASSTVGSSYEQYF,TRBJ2-7,-,TRBV18,-
TGTGCCAGTAGCAGGCTAGCGGGAGGTTCCTACGAGCAGTACTTC,CASSRLAGGSYEQYF,TRBJ2-7,-,TRBV19,TRBD2
TGTGCCAGCAGCATTCGGGGAGGAGGCTACACCTTC,CASSIRGGGYTF,TRBJ1-2,-,TRBV5-6,-
TGTGCCAGCACCCCCTCCAGGGGAAGTGGCTACACCTTC,CASTPSRGSGYTF,TRBJ1-2,-,TRBV6-5,-
TGTGCCAGCAGTCTTGGGGGGCATGGCAATCAGCCCCAGCATTTT,CASSLGGHGNQPQHF,TRBJ1-5,-,TRBV27,-
TGTGCCAGCTCACCTGCCGCCCGCCAGTCTATCTACGAGCAGTACTTC,CASSPAARQSIYEQYF,TRBJ2-7,-,TRBV18,-
TGTGCCAGCAGCCAAAGTTTGCCCCGTCTGGGCGGAAACACCATATATTTT,CASSQSLPRLGGNTIYF,TRBJ1-3,-,TRBV14,-
TGTGCCAGCAGCCCCCCATCCGGGACTAGCGGGAGACTGCAGTATTTT,CASSPPSGTSGRLQYF,TRBJ2-3,-,TRBV27,TRBD2
TGTGCCAGCAGCCCCACCCTGAGGGCCAACGTCCTGACTTTC,CASSPTLRANVLTF,TRBJ2-6,once,TRBV7-8,-
TGCGCCAGCAGCTTGGACAGGGCGACGGGAGAGCAGTACTTC,CASSLDRATGEQYF,TRBJ2-7,-,TRBV5-1,-
TGTGCCAGTAGTAGGACGAGCACCGGGTACCAGCAGTACTTC,CASSRTSTGYQQYF,TRBJ2-7,-,TRBV19,-
TGTGCCAGCAGCACCGGACTAGGATCTTCCAATGAGCAGTTCTTC,CASSTGLGSSNEQFF,TRBJ2-1,-,TRBV9,TRBD2